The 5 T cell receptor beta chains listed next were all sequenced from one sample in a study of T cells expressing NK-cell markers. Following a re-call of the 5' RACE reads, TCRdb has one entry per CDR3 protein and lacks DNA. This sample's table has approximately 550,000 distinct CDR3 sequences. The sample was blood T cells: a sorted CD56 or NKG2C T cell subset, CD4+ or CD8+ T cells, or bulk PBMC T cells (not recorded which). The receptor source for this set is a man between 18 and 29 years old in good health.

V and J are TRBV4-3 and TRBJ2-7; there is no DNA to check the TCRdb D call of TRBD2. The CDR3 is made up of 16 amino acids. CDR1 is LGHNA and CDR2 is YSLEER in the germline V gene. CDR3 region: CASSQDGGSGNYEQYF.

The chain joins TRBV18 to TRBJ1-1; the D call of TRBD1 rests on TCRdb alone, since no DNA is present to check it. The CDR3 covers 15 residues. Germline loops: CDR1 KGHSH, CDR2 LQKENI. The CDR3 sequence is CASSPPAGKVTEAFF.

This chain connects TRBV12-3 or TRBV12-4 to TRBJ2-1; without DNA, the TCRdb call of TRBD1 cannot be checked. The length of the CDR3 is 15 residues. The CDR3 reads CASSLAGTGGDEQFF.

CDR3 amino acids: CASSFHGEQYF. The V and J genes are TRBV5-1 and TRBJ2-7. This CDR3 comprises 11 residues. Germline lookup yields CDR1 SGHRS and CDR2 YFSETQ.

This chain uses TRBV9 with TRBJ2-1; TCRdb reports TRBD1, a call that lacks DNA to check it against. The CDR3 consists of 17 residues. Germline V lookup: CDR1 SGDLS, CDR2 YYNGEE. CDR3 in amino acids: CASSAGGGTGWNNEQFF.